The 32 T cell receptor beta chains presented below share a single source sample, sequenced in a study of T cell repertoires in cytomegalovirus infection (dated by TCRdb to the late 2010s). The data were produced on an Illumina HiSeq 1500. The raw public reads went through TCRdb reprocessing: fastp at Q25, MiXCR clone calling, in-frame beta chains kept. Here each entry gathers all rows of one CDR3 protein and keeps the most common genes and DNA. This sample gives over 250,000 distinct CDR3 sequences in total; roughly a fifth of them show up just once. Approximately 19% of the sample belongs to the ten largest clones. What this sample's treatment or condition label stands for: in vitro stimulation with specific CMV peptide epitopes to enrich CMV-specific T cells. Their antigens are not known. The starting material was cultured PBMCs, obtained from culture after CMV antigen stimulation. Receptors were obtained from a human donor in good health (CMV status not recorded). Some clones in this sample may be carry-over from other donors' samples.

This clonotype was seen only a few times. The chain couples TRBV24-1 to TRBJ2-1; tentatively, D is TRBD1 (8 bases). V lost 4 bases and J 7 bases, leaving 16 bases between the germline ends. Germline CDR1 KGHDR, CDR2 SFDVKD. CDR3 length: 15 residues. As DNA, the CDR3 is TGTGCCACCAGTGACGTTGGACAGGGAGGGAATGAGCAGTTCTTC. Its protein product is CATSDVGQGGNEQFF.

The chain recombines TRBV24-1 with TRBJ2-1, with D possibly matching TRBD2 (6 bases). Germline-derived CDR1 and CDR2 are KGHDR and SFDVKD. The length of the CDR3 is 14 residues. The ends were cut back, 5 bases at V and 10 bases at J, with 17 bases in the middle. In nucleotides, the CDR3 is TGTGCCACCAGTGCCGATGGAGGGCCGGGGGAGCAGTTCTTC. This codes for CATSADGGPGEQFF.

The V call is TRBV28, the J call TRBJ1-4; D gene ambiguous. Germline V gene data show CDR1 as MDHEN and CDR2 as SYDVKM. CDR3 length: 17 residues. The V gene lost 3 bases and the J gene lost 3 bases, with 17 bases spanning the gap. The CDR3 bases are TGTGCCAGCAGTTTTTATGGACCGGGGAACCCTAATGAAAAACTGTTTTTT. This translates into CASSFYGPGNPNEKLFF.

This clonotype appeared once. The chain couples TRBV12-3 or TRBV12-4 to TRBJ1-2; D remains unclear. The CDR3 loop spans 13 amino acids. Trimming took off 5 bases at V and 3 bases at J, with 10 bases between the two ends. The CDR3 here is CASSHTQDYGYTF. The CDR3 DNA follows: TGTGCCAGCAGTCATACTCAGGACTATGGCTACACCTTC.

This clonotype was seen only a few times. The chain recombines TRBV7-3 with TRBJ2-3, with 10 bases matching TRBD2. The CDR3 sequence is 18 residues long. J was trimmed by 2 bases and V by 5 bases; bases with no gene match: 13. CDR1 is SGHTA and CDR2 is FQGTGA in the germline V gene. The CDR3 sequence: CASSPLAGASIATDTQYF. CDR3 DNA: TGTGCCAGCAGCCCTCTAGCGGGAGCTTCAATTGCCACAGATACGCAGTATTTT.

In its sample, this clonotype was seen a few times. J is TRBJ2-7 and V is TRBV7-2; perhaps TRBD2 as D (6 bases). Trimming took 4 bases from V and 2 from J, leaving 18 bases between them. The length of the CDR3 is 16 residues. CDR1 and CDR2 from the germline V gene are SGHTA and FQGNSA. For the CDR3, the DNA is TGTGCCAGCAGCTCCCCTCGGGGGAACCCAACCTACGAGCAGTACGTC. Encoded protein: CASSSPRGNPTYEQYV.

The chain carries TRBV7-2 and TRBJ2-2; D is ambiguous. V lost 1 base to trimming and J lost 3 bases, with 6 bases between them. CDR3 size: 14 residues. Germline loops: CDR1 SGHTA, CDR2 FQGNSA. The CDR3 bases are TGTGCCAGCAGCTTAGAGTTTTACACCGGGGAGCTGTTTTTT. Protein product: CASSLEFYTGELFF.

This clonotype was observed at least ten times. The V call is TRBV7-2, the J call TRBJ2-1; 7 bases are a match to TRBD2. CDR1 is SGHTA, CDR2 FQGNSA, per germline. With 2 bases clipped from V and 8 bases from J, the junction kept 6 bases outside the gene matches. The CDR3 is 14 residues long. CDR3 sequence (DNA): TGTGCCAGCAGCTTACCCAGACTAGCAGATGAGCAGTTCTTC. Translating it yields CASSLPRLADEQFF.

In its sample, this clonotype was seen a few times. The chain links TRBV11-2 to TRBJ1-4, with a tentative D call TRBD1 (5 bases). Germline V gene lookup returns CDR1 SGHAT and CDR2 FQNNGV. This CDR3 has 15 amino acids. V was clipped by 1 base and J by 0 bases, with 6 bases between them. The CDR3 coding sequence is TGTGCCAGCAGCTTAGGACAGACAACTAATGAAAAACTGTTTTTT. This translates into CASSLGQTTNEKLFF.

This clonotype was picked up a small number of times. The chain combines TRBV19 with TRBJ2-7, with 9 bases that match TRBD2. Germline-derived CDR1 and CDR2 are LNHDA and SQIVND (reference sequence). V shed 5 bases and J 5 bases; nucleotides not matched to a gene: 13. This CDR3 is built from 16 residues. The CDR3 is CASSSLGLAGEDEQYF. The CDR3, as DNA: TGTGCCAGTAGTTCCCTGGGGTTAGCGGGAGAGGACGAGCAGTACTTC.

V is TRBV27 and J is TRBJ2-3, with 8 bases lining up with TRBD2. V shed 8 bases, J shed 3 bases, and the junction held 7 bases outside the gene matches. Germline V gene lookup returns CDR1 MNHEY and CDR2 SMNVEV (reference sequence). The CDR3 covers 14 residues. The CDR3 here is CASGLAGWTDTQYF. CDR3 DNA: TGTGCCAGCGGACTAGCCGGTTGGACAGATACGCAGTATTTT.

The CDR3 protein is CASSLSLGTGELFF. The CDR3 nucleotides are TGTGCCAGCAGCTTGTCCCTCGGAACCGGGGAGCTGTTTTTT. The chain links TRBV5-4 to TRBJ2-2, with D uncertain. Between the trimmed V and J ends, which lost 1 base and 5 bases, there was a span of 9 bases. The germline V gene has CDR1 SGHNT and CDR2 YYREEE (reference sequence). CDR3 length: 14 amino acids.

The chain couples TRBV19 to TRBJ2-2, with 9 bases matching TRBD1. The CDR3 has 18 residues. Trimming removed 6 bases from V and 4 bases from J; junction bases left unmatched: 15. CDR1 is LNHDA, CDR2 SQIVND, per germline (reference sequence). The CDR3 protein is CASRALPGQGDGTGELFF. Here the CDR3 DNA reads TGTGCCAGTAGAGCACTACCGGGACAGGGAGACGGCACCGGGGAGCTGTTTTTT. Together with reference TRBV19 and TRBJ2-2, the CDR3 gives the full variable domain: DGGITQSPKYLFRKEGQNVTLSCEQNLNHDAMYWYRQDPGQGLRLIYYSQIVNDFQKGDIAEGYSVSREKKESFPLTVTSAQKNPTAFYLCASRALPGQGDGTGELFFGEGSRLTVL.

In its sample, this clonotype was seen a few times. This chain links TRBV7-2 with TRBJ2-2; 8 nucleotides line up with TRBD2. CDR3 length: 16 residues. V shed 0 bases and J 0 bases; nucleotides not matched to a gene: 0. Germline V gene sequence: CDR1 SGHTA, CDR2 FQGNSA. CDR3 sequence reads: CASSLAGLANTGELFF. The DNA for the CDR3 is TGTGCCAGCAGCTTAGCGGGACTAGCGAACACCGGGGAGCTGTTTTTT. The full variable domain, with the rest looked up from reference TRBV7-2 and TRBJ2-2, is GAGVSQSPSNKVTEKGKDVELRCDPISGHTALYWYRQSLGQGLEFLIYFQGNSAPDKSGLPSDRFSAERTGGSVSTLTIQRTQQEDSAVYLCASSLAGLANTGELFFGEGSRLTVL.

The chain has TRBV7-2 and TRBJ2-7, with D unclear. The CDR3 length is 10 residues. Germline values: CDR1 SGHTA, CDR2 FQGNSA. V lost 5 bases and J 3 bases, leaving 2 bases between the germline ends. The CDR3 region is CASSVYEQYV. DNA of the CDR3: TGTGCCAGCAGCGTCTACGAGCAGTACGTC.

This clonotype was seen repeatedly, ten times or more. The rearrangement uses TRBV11-2 and TRBJ1-4, with 10 bases lining up with TRBD1. The CDR3 is 14 amino acids. Germline trimming cut 3 bases from V and 8 bases from J; bases unmatched to any gene: 3. Germline CDR1 is SGHAT and CDR2 is FQNNGV. The CDR3 DNA follows: TGTGCCAGCAGCTTGACAGGGGGCGGAGAAAAACTGTTTTTT. Translated, it gives CASSLTGGGEKLFF.

This clonotype has ten or more counts. V gene TRBV19 combines with J gene TRBJ1-1; the match to TRBD1 covers 8 bases. The CDR3 consists of 17 residues. V shed 5 bases and J 4 bases; nucleotides not matched to a gene: 15. Germline loops: CDR1 LNHDA, CDR2 SQIVND (reference sequence). The CDR3 sequence is CASSGRDRLLGGTEAFF. As DNA, the CDR3 is TGTGCCAGTAGTGGAAGGGACAGGCTCCTAGGGGGCACTGAAGCTTTCTTT.

This clonotype was observed a few times. The chain joins TRBV12-3 or TRBV12-4 to TRBJ1-5; the D gene is possibly TRBD1 (5 bases). V lost 7 bases and J lost 6, with 16 bases in between. CDR3 length: 14 residues. This CDR3 reads CASIEGNLGQPQHF. The CDR3 DNA is TGTGCCAGCATCGAGGGGAATTTGGGTCAGCCCCAGCATTTT.

The chain recombines TRBV6-2 or TRBV6-3 with TRBJ1-5; tentatively, D is TRBD1 (5 bases). V was trimmed by 7 bases and J by 2 bases, leaving 6 bases between them. The CDR3 loop spans 12 amino acids. Germline V gene data show CDR1 as MNHEY and CDR2 as SVGEGT. The CDR3 loop reads CASTRGNQPQHF. DNA for the CDR3: TGTGCCAGCACCAGGGGCAATCAGCCCCAGCATTTT.

This rearrangement joins TRBV7-8 to TRBJ1-5; TRBD1 matches 8 bases. V trimming: 0 bases; J trimming: 4 bases; junction bases outside the gene matches: 8. This CDR3 has 17 residues. Germline V gene sequence: CDR1 SGHVS, CDR2 FQNEAQ. In DNA form, the CDR3 reads TGTGCCAGCAGCTTAGCGCTGGCAGGGGGCCCGAATCAGCCCCAGCATTTT. Translation gives CASSLALAGGPNQPQHF.

This clonotype turned up a few times. This chain uses TRBV6-2 or TRBV6-3 with TRBJ2-3; the match to TRBD2 covers 9 bases. The length of the CDR3 is 16 residues. The germline CDR1 and CDR2 sequences are MNHEY and SVGEGT. The junction had 5 bases not matched to a gene; V was cut back by 2 bases and J by 2 bases. CDR3 loop: CASSYVAGGATDTQYF. As DNA, the CDR3 is TGTGCCAGCAGTTACGTTGCGGGAGGGGCCACAGATACGCAGTATTTT.

This clonotype was recorded at least ten times. CDR3 protein: CASGGDASTDTQYF. Here the CDR3 DNA reads TGTGCCAGCGGCGGGGACGCTAGCACAGATACGCAGTATTTT. J is TRBJ2-3 and V is TRBV7-6, with a possible D match to TRBD2 (6 bases). V was cut by 8 bases and J by 0 bases, with 12 bases left in between. The CDR3 totals 14 residues. Looked up from germline, CDR1 is SGHVS and CDR2 is FNYEAQ.

The chain uses TRBV27 and TRBJ2-7; 8 bases are a match to TRBD1. Germline V gene data show CDR1 as MNHEY and CDR2 as SMNVEV (reference sequence). This CDR3 has 17 residues. The V gene end was trimmed by 5 bases and the J gene end by 5 bases; junction bases not matched to a gene: 17. CDR3 protein: CASSPSSGQVNEDEQYV. CDR3 bases: TGTGCCAGCAGTCCTTCCTCGGGACAGGTCAACGAGGACGAGCAGTACGTC.

This clonotype appeared many times. The gene calls are TRBV28 and TRBJ2-1, with D possibly being TRBD1 (6 bases). The germline CDR1 and CDR2 sequences are MDHEN and SYDVKM. There are 15 residues in the CDR3. Trimming left V 3 bases short and J 4 bases short, with 13 bases between. Here the CDR3 DNA reads TGTGCCAGCAGTTTGGGGGCTCCCGTTTACAATGAGCAGTTCTTC. Translating it yields CASSLGAPVYNEQFF. The full variable domain, rest sourced from reference TRBV28 and TRBJ2-1, is DVKVTQSSRYLVKRTGEKVFLECVQDMDHENMFWYRQDPGLGLRLIYFSYDVKMKEKGDIPEGYSVSREKKERFSLILESASTNQTSMYLCASSLGAPVYNEQFFGPGTRLTVL.

This clonotype was seen more than once but under ten times. The rearrangement joins TRBV25-1 to TRBJ1-2; possibly TRBD1 for D (5 bases). The CDR3 length is 13 residues. V was pared by 11 bases and J by 2 bases, with 15 bases between. Germline V gene lookup returns CDR1 MGHDK and CDR2 SYGVNS. The CDR3 coding sequence is TGTGCCTCTTCAACCCAGGGAAACTATGGCTACACCTTC. Protein sequence: CASSTQGNYGYTF.

The V gene is TRBV28, the J gene TRBJ1-2; TRBD1 agrees at 8 bases. This CDR3 comprises 15 residues. The J segment lost 5 bases and the V segment lost 6 bases, leaving 11 bases of the junction unmatched. Germline loops: CDR1 MDHEN, CDR2 SYDVKM. The CDR3 spells CASRNQRQGAYGYTF. In DNA, the CDR3 is TGTGCCAGCAGAAACCAACGGCAGGGGGCATATGGCTACACCTTC.

The rearrangement links TRBV28 to TRBJ1-1; no clear D. CDR1 and CDR2 (germline): MDHEN, SYDVKM. CDR3 length equals 12 residues. V was cut by 6 bases and J by 6 bases, with 11 bases left in between. DNA for the CDR3: TGTGCCAGCAGCCTTGGACCCGCTGAAGCTTTCTTT. Encoded protein: CASSLGPAEAFF.

The V and J genes are TRBV12-3 or TRBV12-4 and TRBJ2-1, with a possible D match to TRBD2 (5 bases). This CDR3 contains 15 residues. V lost 7 bases, J lost 3 bases, and 16 bases lay in between. CDR3 residues: CASTLRRPSYNEQFF. CDR3 nucleotides: TGTGCCAGCACCCTAAGGAGGCCGAGCTACAATGAGCAGTTCTTC.

This clonotype has just a few counts. The chain combines TRBV6-5 with TRBJ1-2; possible D gene TRBD1, 6 bases. Trimming shortened V by 6 bases and J by 5 bases, and 13 bases separated the two germline ends. The germline gives CDR1 MNHEY, CDR2 SVGAGI. The CDR3 has 13 amino acids. The CDR3 protein is CASSEGVGYGYTF. The CDR3 region has the DNA TGTGCCAGCAGCGAGGGGGTAGGATATGGCTACACCTTC.

The rearrangement uses TRBV6-2 or TRBV6-3 and TRBJ2-3; TRBD2 matches 14 bases. With 4 bases clipped from V and 4 bases from J, the junction kept 10 bases outside the gene matches. The CDR3 covers 18 residues. The germline CDR1 and CDR2 sequences are MNHEY and SVGEGT. CDR3 loop: CASSSRLAGGLGADTQYF. For the CDR3, the DNA is TGTGCCAGCAGTTCCCGACTAGCGGGAGGGCTCGGGGCAGATACGCAGTATTTT.

This clonotype was seen at least ten times. This chain connects TRBV7-6 to TRBJ1-1; D remains unclear. V was clipped by 5 bases and J by 0 bases, with 7 bases between them. This CDR3 is 13 amino acids long. Per the germline V gene, CDR1 is SGHVS and CDR2 is FNYEAQ. The CDR3: CASSATVNTEAFF. CDR3 bases: TGTGCCAGCAGCGCGACGGTGAACACTGAAGCTTTCTTT.

This clonotype was seen ten or more times. The chain couples TRBV7-8 to TRBJ2-3; tentatively, D is TRBD2 (6 bases). Trimming removed 1 base at V and 4 bases at J, with 15 bases between. The germline gives CDR1 SGHVS, CDR2 FQNEAQ. This CDR3 region has 16 residues. The CDR3 bases are TGTGCCAGCAGCTTAGATCAGACTGGAGGGTCAGATACGCAGTATTTT. Residues: CASSLDQTGGSDTQYF.